These 31 T cell receptor beta chains were sequenced from one sample in a study of T cell clonality in common variable immunodeficiency. Study-wide points: In common variable immunodeficiency, TCR beta chains reportedly carried fewer deletions and N-nucleotide insertions.

Assay used: immunoSEQ multiplex PCR; TCRdb lists only in-frame clones, some missing. The specimen gives over 11,000 clones without singletons; the ten biggest hold around 8.1%. The antigens these receptors bind are not known. Sequenced sample: peripheral blood mononuclear cells. All receptors derive from a human donor with common variable immunodeficiency.

Judged by abundance, this clone is medium-sized (0.01 to 0.1%). Read coverage stops 3 residues before the CDR3 terminus; the germline J gene supplies the remainder. The chain employs TRBV7-2 and TRBJ2-6; the D gene is possibly TRBD1 (6 bases). CDR1 and CDR2 (germline): SGHTA, FQGNSA. The CDR3 sequence is 15 residues long. The V gene lost 5 bases and the J gene lost 4 bases, with 12 bases spanning the gap. Incomplete CDR3 DNA: TGTGCCAGCAGCCACAGGGCTTCCGGGGCCAACGTC. Translation gives CASSHRASGANV. The whole CDR3 sequence is CASSHRASGANVLTF. Filled out from reference TRBV7-2 and TRBJ2-6, the complete variable domain reads GAGVSQSPSNKVTEKGKDVELRCDPISGHTALYWYRQSLGQGLEFLIYFQGNSAPDKSGLPSDRFSAERTGGSVSTLTIQRTQQEDSAVYLCASSHRASGANVLTFGAGSRLTVL.

Points on this clone: Coverage ceases 3 residues before the CDR3 finishes, and the germline J gene fills in the end. The chain carries TRBV2 and TRBJ1-1; TRBD1 matches at 10 bases. J gave up 1 base and V 6 bases, and 2 bases lay outside the gene matches. The CDR3 has 14 amino acids. Per the germline V gene, CDR1 is SNHLY and CDR2 is FYNNEI. The DNA read from the CDR3 is TGTGCCAGCAGGAGACAGGGGGCGAACACTGAA. Amino acids: CASRRQGANTE. The whole CDR3 sequence is CASRRQGANTEAFF.

Points on this clone: The CDR3 is cut off 3 residues early in the read; its end comes from the germline J gene. J is TRBJ2-5 and V is TRBV7-9, with D perhaps matching TRBD2 (7 bases). The V gene's germline CDR1 is SEHNR and CDR2 FQNEAQ (reference sequence). With 7 bases removed from V and 5 bases from J, the gap between germline ends came to 17 bases. This CDR3 is built from 14 residues. Incomplete CDR3 DNA: TGTGCCAGCAACAACGGGGGGCACGGGGAGACC. This gives the protein CASNNGGHGET. The CDR3 in its entirety is CASNNGGHGETQYF.

This clone has a handful of counts. The CDR3 end falls 3 residues outside the read, so it is completed with the germline J gene. V and J are TRBV7-2 and TRBJ2-3, with TRBD1 identical over 8 bases. CDR1 is SGHTA, CDR2 FQGNSA, per germline. The CDR3 sequence is 15 residues long. The V gene end was trimmed by 4 bases and the J gene end by 6 bases; junction bases not matched to a gene: 9. The DNA read from the CDR3 is TGTGCCAGCAGCTCCGGACAGGGATGGGTCGATACG. Protein sequence: CASSSGQGWVDT. From start to end, the CDR3 is CASSSGQGWVDTQYF.

To note about this clone: The sequenced fragment ends 3 residues before the CDR3 boundary, so the rest is inferred from the germline J gene. The chain recombines TRBV7-2 with TRBJ2-7; a weak D match, TRBD1 (5 bases). This CDR3 spans 13 amino acids. Trimming stripped 4 bases from V and 5 bases from J, with 12 bases between. CDR1 is SGHTA and CDR2 is FQGNSA in the germline V gene. The CDR3 reads CASSSYQGNEQYF. CDR3 DNA, as far as it was read: TGTGCCAGCAGCTCATATCAGGGTAACGAG.

This clone has more than one count but fewer than ten. The read terminates 3 residues ahead of where the CDR3 ends, so the germline J gene completes it. This chain connects TRBV7-9 to TRBJ2-1, with D unclear. Germline loops: CDR1 SEHNR, CDR2 FQNEAQ (reference sequence). Trimming stripped 5 bases from V and 5 bases from J, with 10 bases between. The CDR3 has 13 residues. CDR3 region: CASSPPHNNEQFF. The sequenced part of the CDR3 DNA is TGTGCCAGCAGCCCCCCTCACAACAATGAG.

There are a few counts of this clone. The CDR3 end falls 3 residues outside the read, so it is completed with the germline J gene. The chain uses TRBV6-2 or TRBV6-3 and TRBJ2-1; 7 positions agree with TRBD1. J was trimmed by 7 bases and V by 5 bases; bases with no gene match: 14. This CDR3 spans 16 amino acids. The germline V gene has CDR1 MNHEY and CDR2 SVGEGT. CDR3 protein: CASSTMDRSLQNEQFF. The CDR3 DNA, read in part, is TGTGCCAGCAGTACGATGGACAGGAGCCTTCAAAATGAG.

As concerns this clone: Coverage ceases 3 residues before the CDR3 finishes, and the germline J gene fills in the end. This same CDR3 is encoded by further DNA sequences in the sample. The rearrangement links TRBV7-2 to TRBJ2-5; TRBD2 agrees at 7 bases. The germline V gene has CDR1 SGHTA and CDR2 FQGNSA. CDR3 length equals 14 residues. Trimming at V came to 0 bases and at J to 4 bases, leaving 2 bases not matched to a gene. The sequenced part of the CDR3 DNA is TGTGCCAGCAGCTTAGCGGGGGGGGGAGAGACC. Protein: CASSLAGGGET. The entire CDR3 protein reads CASSLAGGGETQYF.

This clone counts as medium-sized. The CDR3 end lies 3 residues beyond the end of the read and is filled in from the germline J gene. The chain recombines TRBV28 with TRBJ2-7; TRBD1 agrees at 7 bases. CDR1 and CDR2 (germline): MDHEN, SYDVKM. The CDR3 has 16 residues. V shed 3 bases, J shed 0 bases, and the junction held 8 bases outside the gene matches. CDR3 bases read: TGTGCCAGCAGTTTGCGTCGGACAGGACTCTCCTACGAG. Protein: CASSLRRTGLSYE. The whole CDR3 protein is CASSLRRTGLSYEQYF.

This clone was counted a few times. The CDR3 is cut off 3 residues early in the read; its end comes from the germline J gene. This rearrangement joins TRBV30 to TRBJ1-2, with a tentative D call TRBD1 (5 bases). This CDR3 is 19 amino acids long. The V end was cut by 0 bases, the J end by 0 bases, with 23 bases between. Germline lookup yields CDR1 GTSNPN and CDR2 SVGIG (reference sequence). CDR3 bases read: TGTGCCTGGAGTGTACTCCGGGTAGGCGCGAAGGGGACTAACTATGGC. It yields the protein CAWSVLRVGAKGTNYG. The whole CDR3 reads CAWSVLRVGAKGTNYGYTF. The complete variable domain, with remaining parts taken from reference TRBV30 and TRBJ1-2, reads SQTIHQWPATLVQPVGSPLSLECTVEGTSNPNLYWYRQAAGRGLQLLFYSVGIGQISSEVPQNLSASRPQDRQFILSSKKLLLSDSGFYLCAWSVLRVGAKGTNYGYTFGSGTRLTVV.

This clone was counted only a few times. The read stops 3 residues short of the end of the CDR3; the missing end is completed from the germline J gene. The J gene is TRBJ1-4, the V gene TRBV7-2; D is undetermined. Germline assignment: CDR1 SGHTA and CDR2 FQGNSA. The V end was cut by 2 bases, the J end by 7 bases, with 14 bases between. This CDR3 spans 15 amino acids. The sequenced CDR3 bases are TGTGCCAGCAGCTTACATGGTAGGGTCGCTGAAAAA. It translates to CASSLHGRVAEK. In full, the CDR3 is CASSLHGRVAEKLFF.

A word on this clone: The read ends 3 residues shy of where the CDR3 ends; the end is completed using the germline J gene. The rearrangement joins TRBV19 to TRBJ1-1; unclear D gene. CDR1 and CDR2 from the germline V gene are LNHDA and SQIVND (reference sequence). V gave up 3 bases and J gave up 1 base, with 6 bases separating them. The CDR3 runs 13 residues. The DNA read from the CDR3 is TGTGCCAGTAGTATGGCTGCGAACACTGAA. This gives the protein CASSMAANTE. The complete CDR3 reads CASSMAANTEAFF.

Concerning this clone: The read is 3 residues too short to cover the CDR3 end, so that end is filled in from the germline J gene. The V gene is TRBV7-6, the J gene TRBJ2-3, with D perhaps TRBD2 (5 bases). The CDR3 consists of 12 residues. With 5 bases removed from V and 5 bases from J, the gap between germline ends came to 8 bases. The V gene's germline CDR1 is SGHVS and CDR2 FNYEAQ. CDR3 bases read: TGTGCCAGCAGCGAGGGTGTAGATACG. It encodes CASSEGVDT. The entire CDR3 sequence reads CASSEGVDTQYF. Full variable domain (outside the CDR3, taken from reference TRBV7-6 and TRBJ2-3): GAGVSQSPRYKVTKRGQDVALRCDPISGHVSLYWYRQALGQGPEFLTYFNYEAQQDKSGLPNDRFSAERPEGSISTLTIQRTEQRDSAMYRCASSEGVDTQYFGPGTRLTVL.

For this clone: The CDR3 end falls 3 residues outside the read, so it is completed with the germline J gene. This chain uses TRBV7-8 with TRBJ2-7; 7 nucleotides line up with TRBD2. The germline V gene has CDR1 SGHVS and CDR2 FQNEAQ. CDR3 length: 16 residues. The ends lost 0 bases at V and 1 base at J; junction bases unmatched: 6. The CDR3 bases that were read are TGTGCCAGCAGCTTAGCGCCGGGGGGACCTTCCTACGAG. Translating it yields CASSLAPGGPSYE. The entire CDR3 sequence reads CASSLAPGGPSYEQYF.

This clone was counted between two and nine times. The CDR3 extends 3 residues past the end of the read, so its final part is completed from the germline J gene. V and J are TRBV7-2 and TRBJ2-5; 9 bases agree with TRBD1. The J segment lost 3 bases and the V segment lost 5 bases, leaving 7 bases of the junction unmatched. The length of the CDR3 is 15 residues. Per the germline V gene, CDR1 is SGHTA and CDR2 is FQGNSA. CDR3 DNA, as far as it was read: TGTGCCAGCAGCCTACAGGGGGCCCGGGAAGAGACC. Residues: CASSLQGAREET. From start to end, the CDR3 is CASSLQGAREETQYF.

Only a few counts were recorded for this clone. The CDR3 bases that were read are TGTGCCAGCAGTGTCGCACAGGGGGCGGTCCAAGAGACC. It specifies CASSVAQGAVQET. From start to end, the CDR3 is CASSVAQGAVQETQYF. V and J are TRBV2 and TRBJ2-5; TRBD1 aligns across 9 bases. The CDR3 is cut off 3 residues early in the read; its end comes from the germline J gene. This CDR3 is 16 amino acids long. V dropped 4 bases and J dropped 1; count of bases not matched to a gene: 7. The germline V gene encodes CDR1 SNHLY and CDR2 FYNNEI.

Remarks on this clone: The DNA ends 3 residues before the CDR3 does, and the rest of the CDR3 is filled in from the germline J gene. The chain is built from TRBV6-2 or TRBV6-3 and TRBJ2-1; unclear D gene. Germline assignment: CDR1 MNHEY and CDR2 SVGEGT. The CDR3 is 13 amino acids. Trimming cost V 2 bases and J 4 bases, with 6 bases left between them. CDR3 DNA (partial): TGTGCCAGCAGTTACAGGCAGTACAATGAG. Translated: CASSYRQYNE. The CDR3 in full is CASSYRQYNEQFF.

Only a few counts were recorded for this clone. An end of the junction differs from the germline gene, which may be a read error. The read stops 3 residues short of the end of the CDR3; the missing end is completed from the germline J gene. This chain connects TRBV7-7 to TRBJ2-1, with D tentatively TRBD2 (6 bases). Germline CDR1 and CDR2: SSHAT and FNYEAQ (reference sequence). The CDR3 totals 15 residues. The sequenced part of the CDR3 DNA is TGTGCTAGCAGCCCCCTCCGCGGGGCGTACAATGAG. It translates to CASSPLRGAYNE. The full CDR3 protein is CASSPLRGAYNEQFF.

In regard to this clone: The observed sequence ends 3 residues before the CDR3 terminus, with the missing tail filled in from the germline J gene. The chain recombines TRBV30 with TRBJ2-1; D is possibly TRBD2 (5 bases). Trimming removed 7 bases from V and 0 bases from J, with 13 bases in between. Germline V gene sequence: CDR1 GTSNPN, CDR2 SVGIG (reference sequence). The CDR3 is made up of 14 amino acids. The DNA read from the CDR3 is TGTGCCTTCATACCGGGGAACTCCTACAATGAG. Amino acid sequence: CAFIPGNSYNE. In full, the CDR3 is CAFIPGNSYNEQFF.

Of note for this clone: Sequencing ends 3 residues short of the CDR3 end; the germline J gene provides the rest. This chain joins TRBV6-2 or TRBV6-3 and TRBJ1-6; tentative D call: TRBD1 (5 bases). The germline V and J ends were trimmed by 7 bases and 6 bases, with 16 bases remaining between them. This CDR3 region has 15 residues. Germline V CDR1 and CDR2: MNHEY, SVGEGT. CDR3 DNA (partial): TGTGCCAGCACCTACGGGGGAAGTGGTAATTCACCC. Translation: CASTYGGSGNSP. The CDR3 reads in full as CASTYGGSGNSPLHF.

The CDR3 sequence: CASSHSEGREKLFF. CDR3 DNA, as far as it was read: TGTGCCAGCAGCCACTCCGAGGGGCGGGAAAAA. This chain uses TRBV7-9 with TRBJ1-4; tentatively, D is TRBD1 (5 bases). The observed sequence ends 3 residues before the CDR3 terminus, with the missing tail filled in from the germline J gene. The CDR3 sequence is 14 residues long. Germline assignment: CDR1 SEHNR and CDR2 FQNEAQ (reference sequence). V was clipped by 5 bases and J by 8 bases, with 15 bases between them.

This clone has only a few counts. This chain's CDR3 is CASSTRQGRPGAFF. CDR3 bases read: TGTGCCAGTAGTACCCGACAGGGCCGCCCGGGG. The chain links TRBV19 to TRBJ1-1; 7 nucleotides agree with TRBD1. Read coverage stops 3 residues before the CDR3 terminus; the germline J gene supplies the remainder. Germline CDR1 is LNHDA and CDR2 is SQIVND (reference sequence). The CDR3 length is 14 residues.

CDR3 DNA (partial): TGTGCCAGCAGCCCGGACAGCTACTATGGC. This codes for CASSPDSYYG. The complete CDR3 sequence is CASSPDSYYGYTF. V is TRBV2 and J is TRBJ1-2; D possibly corresponds to TRBD1 (6 bases). The read terminates 3 residues ahead of where the CDR3 ends, so the germline J gene completes it. This CDR3 region has 13 residues. The germline V and J ends were trimmed by 6 bases and 3 bases, with 11 bases remaining between them. Germline assignment: CDR1 SNHLY and CDR2 FYNNEI.

About this clone: The CDR3 is cut off 3 residues early in the read; its end comes from the germline J gene. The V call is TRBV7-9, the J call TRBJ1-2, with 8 bases that match TRBD1. This CDR3 contains 13 residues. The germline V gene has CDR1 SEHNR and CDR2 FQNEAQ (reference sequence). The CDR3 loop reads CASSLGTGRGYTF. The CDR3 DNA, read in part, is TGTGCCAGCAGCTTAGGGACAGGGCGGGGC.

This clone has more than one count but fewer than ten. CDR3 DNA (partial): TGTGCCAGCAGCTTGCGCCAGGGAAATGAAAAA. It translates to CASSLRQGNEK. The CDR3 in full is CASSLRQGNEKLFF. The V call is TRBV7-9, the J call TRBJ1-4; tentative D call: TRBD1 (5 bases). The read falls 3 residues short of the CDR3 end, and the missing part is taken from the germline J gene. V was trimmed by 3 bases and J by 5 bases, leaving 10 bases between them. Germline V gives CDR1 SEHNR, CDR2 FQNEAQ (reference sequence). This CDR3 region has 14 residues. Combining the CDR3 with reference TRBV7-9 and TRBJ1-4 gives the whole variable domain DTGVSQNPRHKITKRGQNVTFRCDPISEHNRLYWYRQTLGQGPEFLTYFQNEAQLEKSRLLSDRFSAERPKGSFSTLEIQRTEQGDSAMYLCASSLRQGNEKLFFGSGTQLSVL.

As concerns this clone: With the read ending 3 residues before the CDR3 end, the germline J gene is used to fill in that end. The V and J genes are TRBV2 and TRBJ1-1; 7 bases line up with TRBD1. The germline gives CDR1 SNHLY, CDR2 FYNNEI. CDR3 size: 13 residues. The V gene end was trimmed by 5 bases and the J gene end by 5 bases; junction bases not matched to a gene: 5. The part of the CDR3 DNA that was read is TGTGCCAGCAGTAGGGGACAGATGACTGAA. This translates into CASSRGQMTE. The entire CDR3 protein is CASSRGQMTEAFF. Variable domain in full (rest from reference TRBV2 and TRBJ1-1): EPEVTQTPSHQVTQMGQEVILRCVPISNHLYFYWYRQILGQKVEFLVSFYNNEISEKSEIFDDQFSVERPDGSNFTLKIRSTKLEDSAMYFCASSRGQMTEAFFGQGTRLTVV.

This clone was seen only a few times. The read falls 3 residues short of the CDR3 end, and the missing part is taken from the germline J gene. The chain employs TRBV7-2 and TRBJ2-1; D not resolved. This CDR3 contains 15 residues. Germline lookup yields CDR1 SGHTA and CDR2 FQGNSA. Trimming pared 2 bases from V and 0 bases from J, leaving 8 bases between. The CDR3 bases that were read are TGTGCCAGCAGCTTACAGGTAGACTCCTACAATGAG. Protein product: CASSLQVDSYNE. The full CDR3 is CASSLQVDSYNEQFF.

Comments on this clone: Coverage ceases 3 residues before the CDR3 finishes, and the germline J gene fills in the end. The genes are TRBV6-1 and TRBJ1-1; D gene unclear. The CDR3 totals 13 residues. Germline V gene data show CDR1 as MNHNS and CDR2 as SASEGT. The covered CDR3 bases are TGTGCCAGCAGTGTCTGGCGGCTCGGGGAA. It translates to CASSVWRLGE. The full CDR3 is CASSVWRLGEAFF.

To note about this clone: The CDR3 end falls 3 residues outside the read, so it is completed with the germline J gene. The gene calls are TRBV23-1 and TRBJ2-7; no clear D. TRBV23-1 is classed as an ORF, of uncertain function. This CDR3 spans 15 amino acids. V lost 0 bases and J lost 3, with 12 bases in between. The CDR3 bases that were read are TGCGCCAGCAGTCAATCGTCCGGCAGGTGCTACGAG. Its translation: CASSQSSGRCYE. The CDR3 as a whole reads CASSQSSGRCYEQYF.

About this clone: The sequenced fragment ends 3 residues before the CDR3 boundary, so the rest is inferred from the germline J gene. The chain has TRBV18 and TRBJ2-7; D may be TRBD2 (7 bases). The CDR3 length is 15 residues. V was clipped by 3 bases and J by 3 bases, with 15 bases between them. Germline lookup yields CDR1 KGHSH and CDR2 LQKENI. The part of the CDR3 DNA that was read is TGTGCCAGCTCACCGGGGGGGCTTGGGGGCTACGAG. Translating gives CASSPGGLGGYE. The whole CDR3 is CASSPGGLGGYEQYF.

About this clone: From the germline J gene comes the end of the CDR3, since the read stops 3 residues before it. The chain employs TRBV19 and TRBJ2-5; D unclear. Germline V gene data show CDR1 as LNHDA and CDR2 as SQIVND (reference sequence). The CDR3 loop spans 16 amino acids. Trimming shortened V by 6 bases and J by 1 base, and 18 bases separated the two germline ends. The chain's CDR3 is CASSKSIGSTQETQYF. CDR3 DNA, as far as it was read: TGTGCCAGTAGCAAATCAATCGGGTCAACCCAAGAGACC.